This TCR beta chain is from a study of blood T cell repertoires in COVID-19. The germline CDR1 and CDR2 sequences are MNHEY and SVGAGI. Trimming cost V 8 bases and J 1 base; bases outside gene matches: 0. The CDR3 is 13 residues long. Profiling relied on immunoSEQ multiplex PCR, and the TCRdb table lists in-frame clones only, not all of them. The data hold some 180,000 clones, with just under 80% observed a single time. About this clone itself: Other DNA variants within this sample encode the same CDR3.

The sequence came from a woman aged 80 or over with active or convalescent COVID-19. The sequencing input was peripheral blood. V and J are TRBV6-5 and TRBJ2-3, with 10 bases that match TRBD2. CDR3 in DNA: TGTGCCAGCGGACTAGCGGGCACAGATACGCAGTATTTT. This sequence encodes CASGLAGTDTQYF.